This T cell receptor beta chain originates from a study of blood T cell repertoires in COVID-19. J was trimmed by 2 bases and V by 0 bases; bases with no gene match: 1. Looked up from germline, CDR1 is ENHRY and CDR2 is SYGVKD. The CDR3 has 15 amino acids. Generated by immunoSEQ multiplex PCR, the TCRdb table keeps only in-frame clones and is missing some. The sample carries about 68,000 clones, approximately 90% recorded once. Sequencing input: peripheral blood. The receptor was derived from a man aged 50-60 years with COVID-19, enrolled during active disease. The chain employs TRBV10-3 and TRBJ2-1, with 7 bases identical to TRBD2. CDR3 sequence reads: CAISESAGAYNEQFF. DNA for the CDR3: TGTGCCATCAGTGAGTCTGCGGGAGCCTACAATGAGCAGTTCTTC.